The 29 T cell receptor beta chains reported below all come from one sample, sequenced in a study of blood T cell repertoires in COVID-19. Some clones are missing from TCRdb's copy, which holds only in-frame ones; the method was immunoSEQ multiplex PCR. This sample has about 84,000 clones; roughly 90% occur once, and the top ten carry roughly 1.2%. Sequencing used peripheral blood. The source of these receptors is a man older than 75 with active or convalescent COVID-19.

V and J are TRBV4-2 and TRBJ2-1; D remains unclear. The CDR3 loop spans 15 amino acids. The V and J ends lost 0 bases and 0 bases respectively, with 6 bases between them. The V gene's germline CDR1 is LGHNA and CDR2 YNFKEQ. The CDR3 DNA is TGTGCCAGCAGCCAAGACTTGAGCTCCTACAATGAGCAGTTCTTC. This encodes CASSQDLSSYNEQFF.

The gene calls are TRBV7-2 and TRBJ2-1; D gene ambiguous. CDR3 size: 12 residues. V lost 5 bases and J 1 base, leaving 3 bases between the germline ends. Germline V lookup: CDR1 SGHTA, CDR2 FQGNSA. CDR3 sequence: CASSPSYNEQFF. The CDR3 DNA sequence: TGTGCCAGCAGCCCTTCCTACAATGAGCAGTTCTTC.

As concerns this clone: Other nucleotide sequences from this sample produce the same CDR3. The chain employs TRBV19 and TRBJ1-2, with D maybe TRBD1 (6 bases). The germline V gene has CDR1 LNHDA and CDR2 SQIVND (reference sequence). CDR3 length equals 14 residues. V lost 4 bases, J lost 2 bases, and 11 bases lay in between. The CDR3 DNA follows: TGTGCCAGTAGTAGGGGGCAGGGCAACTATGGCTACACCTTC. Its protein is CASSRGQGNYGYTF.

This chain connects TRBV20-1 to TRBJ2-1; possibly TRBD1 for D (6 bases). The CDR3 has 12 residues. From germline, CDR1 is DFQATT and CDR2 SNEGSKA (reference sequence). Between the trimmed V and J ends, which lost 3 bases and 7 bases, there was a span of 10 bases. CDR3 DNA sequence: TGCAGTGCTAGTGACAGGTATAATGAGCAGTTCTTC. It encodes CSASDRYNEQFF.

The CDR3 sequence is CASSVGDSTTNEQFF. The CDR3 DNA reads TGTGCCAGCAGCGTCGGGGACAGTACAACTAATGAGCAGTTCTTC. This chain joins TRBV5-6 and TRBJ2-1, with 7 positions matching TRBD1. The ends lost 4 bases at V and 7 bases at J; junction bases unmatched: 11. Germline V gene lookup returns CDR1 SGHDT and CDR2 YYEEEE. The CDR3 loop spans 15 amino acids.

This chain links TRBV27 with TRBJ1-5; TRBD1 is a possible D gene (6 bases). V lost 3 bases to trimming and J lost 9 bases, with 15 bases between them. Germline CDR1 MNHEY, CDR2 SMNVEV (reference sequence). CDR3 length: 14 residues. The CDR3 DNA sequence: TGTGCCAGCAGTTTGCAGGGGAGTTCGGGGCCCCAGCATTTT. Amino acids: CASSLQGSSGPQHF.

J is TRBJ1-1 and V is TRBV19; the D gene is possibly TRBD1 (5 bases). There are 15 residues in the CDR3. Between the trimmed V and J ends, which lost 10 bases and 3 bases, there was a span of 21 bases. The germline CDR1 and CDR2 sequences are LNHDA and SQIVND (reference sequence). The DNA of the CDR3 is TGTGCCACCGCGCTTGTGTCTCGGGGGTACACTGAAGCTTTCTTT. It translates to CATALVSRGYTEAFF.

The V and J genes are TRBV10-3 and TRBJ2-2, with 7 nucleotides matching TRBD2. The CDR3 totals 16 residues. Per the germline V gene, CDR1 is ENHRY and CDR2 is SYGVKD. With 0 bases clipped from V and 3 bases from J, the junction kept 4 bases outside the gene matches. The CDR3 is CAISESFRGDTGELFF. CDR3 coding DNA: TGTGCCATCAGTGAGTCGTTTCGGGGGGACACCGGGGAGCTGTTTTTT.

The CDR3, as DNA: TGTGCCAGCAGCCTCAACTCAATGAACACCGGGGAGCTGTTTTTT. Translation gives CASSLNSMNTGELFF. The chain combines TRBV11-2 with TRBJ2-2; D uncertain. This CDR3 spans 15 amino acids. The V gene's germline CDR1 is SGHAT and CDR2 FQNNGV. V was cut by 5 bases and J by 1 base, with 11 bases left in between.

The V gene is TRBV7-6, the J gene TRBJ2-2; 8 nucleotides agree with TRBD1. V dropped 5 bases and J dropped 4; count of bases not matched to a gene: 9. There are 16 residues in the CDR3. CDR1 and CDR2 (germline): SGHVS, FNYEAQ. The CDR3 here is CASSQGQAAGTGELFF. The CDR3 region has the DNA TGTGCCAGCAGCCAGGGACAGGCGGCGGGCACCGGGGAGCTGTTTTTT.

The rearrangement links TRBV3-1 (or the pseudogene TRBV3-2) to TRBJ1-2; 9 bases fit TRBD1. Germline CDR1 LGHDT, CDR2 YNNKEL (reference sequence). V was clipped by 4 bases and J by 3 bases; unmatched bases: 6. The CDR3 totals 15 residues. The CDR3 reads CASSRKGQGDYGYTF. CDR3 DNA: TGTGCCAGCAGCCGCAAGGGACAGGGAGACTATGGCTACACCTTC.

The gene calls are TRBV24-1 and TRBJ1-5; no reliable D call. This CDR3 is built from 12 residues. Germline-derived CDR1 and CDR2 are KGHDR and SFDVKD. Trimming took off 5 bases at V and 9 bases at J, with 10 bases between the two ends. In nucleotides, the CDR3 is TGTGCCACCAGTGCCTTGGCGGGGCCCCAGCATTTT. Translated, it gives CATSALAGPQHF.

The chain carries TRBV5-1 and TRBJ1-2; D is undetermined. Germline V gives CDR1 SGHRS, CDR2 YFSETQ. The CDR3 is made up of 14 amino acids. V lost 1 base and J 5 bases, leaving 12 bases between the germline ends. This CDR3 is CASSLNTVEYGYTF. The CDR3 nucleotides read TGCGCCAGCAGCTTGAATACAGTCGAGTATGGCTACACCTTC.

The chain links TRBV19 to TRBJ1-5, with D uncertain. V dropped 3 bases and J dropped 4 bases, with 13 bases sitting between them. Germline CDR1 LNHDA, CDR2 SQIVND (reference sequence). This CDR3 spans 15 amino acids. The CDR3 DNA is TGTGCCAGTAGTATGGGAGGGCATCCGAATCAGCCCCAGCATTTT. Translation: CASSMGGHPNQPQHF.

This clone has more than one count but fewer than ten. This chain links TRBV11-2 with TRBJ1-5; tentative D call: TRBD1 (5 bases). CDR3 length: 15 residues. CDR1 is SGHAT, CDR2 FQNNGV, per germline. Trimming shortened V by 5 bases and J by 2 bases, and 13 bases separated the two germline ends. CDR3 bases: TGTGCCAGCAGCCGGGGCGGGGGAGGCAATCAGCCCCAGCATTTT. Its protein is CASSRGGGGNQPQHF.

This sequence joins TRBV7-6 and TRBJ2-1; perhaps TRBD2 as D (6 bases). The germline V gene has CDR1 SGHVS and CDR2 FNYEAQ. This CDR3 has 15 residues. The V end lost 0 bases, the J end lost 9 bases, and 15 bases lay between the germline ends. CDR3: CASSLARGAGSEQFF. The CDR3 DNA reads as TGTGCCAGCAGCTTAGCCCGCGGGGCAGGTAGTGAGCAGTTCTTC.

This clone was observed a single time. V usage is TRBV9 and J usage is TRBJ2-3, with a tentative D call TRBD2 (6 bases). The CDR3 consists of 17 residues. Germline assignment: CDR1 SGDLS and CDR2 YYNGEE. Trimming left V 4 bases short and J 5 bases short, with 23 bases between. CDR3 nucleotide sequence: TGTGCCAGCAGCTCACACTTGGCGGCCGGGGGAAGAGATACGCAGTATTTT. Protein sequence: CASSSHLAAGGRDTQYF.

This sequence joins TRBV27 and TRBJ2-1, with D possibly matching TRBD2 (6 bases). This CDR3 has 13 residues. The germline V and J ends were trimmed by 5 bases and 11 bases, with 16 bases remaining between them. From germline, CDR1 is MNHEY and CDR2 SMNVEV (reference sequence). The CDR3 protein is CASSPPDYSKQFF. The CDR3 DNA reads as TGTGCCAGCAGTCCGCCGGACTACTCGAAGCAGTTCTTC.

The chain links TRBV5-1 to TRBJ2-5, with TRBD1 matching 7 bases. V lost 2 bases to trimming and J lost 0 bases; unmatched junction nucleotides: 4. The CDR3 spans 15 residues. Germline values: CDR1 SGHRS, CDR2 YFSETQ. In DNA form, the CDR3 reads TGCGCCAGCAGCTTACAGGGGACAGACCAAGAGACCCAGTACTTC. This gives the protein CASSLQGTDQETQYF.

In its sample, this clone was seen a few times. CDR3 in DNA: TGTGCCAGCAGCGGAAGAGGGCCTGAAGCTTTCTTT. Translating it yields CASSGRGPEAFF. This chain links TRBV11-2 with TRBJ1-1; D remains ambiguous. With 5 bases removed from V and 6 bases from J, the gap between germline ends came to 10 bases. The CDR3 loop spans 12 amino acids. CDR1 and CDR2 (germline): SGHAT, FQNNGV.

V usage is TRBV5-1 and J usage is TRBJ1-2; 10 nucleotides line up with TRBD1. V was pared by 4 bases and J by 3 bases, with 6 bases of the junction left unmatched. There are 15 residues in the CDR3. Germline values: CDR1 SGHRS, CDR2 YFSETQ. CDR3 loop: CASSLGQGMDYGYTF. DNA of the CDR3: TGCGCCAGCAGCCTGGGACAGGGGATGGACTATGGCTACACCTTC.

This rearrangement joins TRBV3-1 (or the pseudogene TRBV3-2) to TRBJ2-1; TRBD2 matches at 16 bases. With V trimmed by 4 bases and J by 9 bases, 3 bases remained unmatched. Germline V gene sequence: CDR1 LGHDT, CDR2 YNNKEL (reference sequence). This CDR3 has 15 amino acids. The CDR3 reads CASSLGTSGRVEQFF. In DNA, the CDR3 is TGTGCCAGCAGCCTAGGGACTAGCGGGAGGGTTGAGCAGTTCTTC.

CDR3 nucleotide sequence: TGTGCCAGCAGTCTCTACAGGGGGCGAGGTGGTACTGAAGCTTTCTTT. The encoded protein is CASSLYRGRGGTEAFF. V usage is TRBV28 and J usage is TRBJ1-1; 9 nucleotides align to TRBD1. V was clipped by 5 bases and J by 5 bases; unmatched bases: 12. The length of the CDR3 is 16 residues. The V gene's germline CDR1 is MDHEN and CDR2 SYDVKM.

A few counts support this clone. The chain couples TRBV11-3 to TRBJ2-2, with D hard to call. Trimming removed 4 bases from V and 6 bases from J, with 12 bases in between. CDR1 SGHNT and CDR2 YENEEA come from the germline V gene. The CDR3 totals 14 residues. The CDR3 protein is CASSSQIKPGELFF. CDR3 bases: TGTGCCAGCAGCTCCCAAATAAAGCCCGGGGAGCTGTTTTTT.

This clone was counted only a few times. V usage is TRBV28 and J usage is TRBJ1-6; D may be TRBD1 (6 bases). V lost 5 bases, J lost 9 bases, and 14 bases lay in between. In germline, CDR1 is MDHEN, CDR2 SYDVKM. The CDR3 sequence is 14 residues long. CDR3 in amino acids: CASSTGQILSPLHF. The DNA for the CDR3 is TGTGCCAGCAGTACGGGACAAATCCTTTCACCCCTCCACTTT.

The V and J genes are TRBV29-1 and TRBJ1-1, with 7 bases identical to TRBD1. CDR3 size: 13 residues. In germline, CDR1 is SQVTM, CDR2 ANQGSEA. V was clipped by 2 bases and J by 4 bases; unmatched bases: 4. This CDR3 is CSVEKGARTEAFF. For the CDR3, the DNA is TGCAGCGTTGAAAAGGGGGCGCGCACTGAAGCTTTCTTT.

The chain links TRBV5-1 to TRBJ2-1; 8 positions match TRBD2. The junction had 2 bases not matched to a gene; V was cut back by 0 bases and J by 3 bases. The CDR3 has 15 residues. Germline CDR1 and CDR2: SGHRS and YFSETQ. The CDR3 DNA reads as TGCGCCAGCAGCTTGGTGGCGGGGGGCTACAATGAGCAGTTCTTC. The encoded protein is CASSLVAGGYNEQFF. Full variable domain (missing parts from reference TRBV5-1 and TRBJ2-1): KAGVTQTPRYLIKTRGQQVTLSCSPISGHRSVSWYQQTPGQGLQFLFEYFSETQRNKGNFPGRFSGRQFSNSRSEMNVSTLELGDSALYLCASSLVAGGYNEQFFGPGTRLTVL.

V is TRBV19 and J is TRBJ1-2; 11 bases map to TRBD1. Germline V gives CDR1 LNHDA, CDR2 SQIVND (reference sequence). The V gene end was trimmed by 3 bases and the J gene end by 4 bases; junction bases not matched to a gene: 7. The CDR3 totals 16 residues. The CDR3 loop is CASSIGQGALRYGYTF. CDR3 DNA: TGTGCCAGTAGTATCGGACAGGGGGCTTTACGCTATGGCTACACCTTC.

The chain employs TRBV4-1 and TRBJ2-1, with D tentatively TRBD2 (5 bases). The CDR3 runs to 17 residues. Germline V gene sequence: CDR1 MGHRA, CDR2 YSYEKL. V was clipped by 0 bases and J by 0 bases, with 12 bases between them. CDR3 sequence: CASSQELGINSYNEQFF. The CDR3, as DNA: TGCGCCAGCAGCCAAGAACTCGGGATTAACTCCTACAATGAGCAGTTCTTC.